The clone carrying this TCR beta chain occurred many times. Its antigen is unknown. Germline V lookup: CDR1 LNHNV, CDR2 YYDKDF (reference sequence). Trimming took 0 bases from V and 7 from J, leaving 12 bases between them. This CDR3 spans 14 amino acids. This record comes from a study of Graves' ophthalmopathy and Graves' hyperthyroidism. Findings of the study overall: As the model predicted ophthalmopathy progression, it achieved a sensitivity of nearly 71% and a specificity of about 78%. Most expanded clonotypes in thyroid above 0.001 frequency also showed up in blood.

Hyperthyroidism counted as stable given no ophthalmopathy within 18 months of follow-up. Amplification of TCR beta CDR3 regions used RNA transcripts. An opening RT-PCR round employed HTBI primers and preceded a second-round multiplex PCR. TCRdb re-analysed the multiplex PCR reads in MiXCR, keeping a single row per CDR3 protein. The sample holds roughly 420,000 distinct CDR3 sequences, more than 20% seen once. This sequence joins TRBV15 and TRBJ1-1; D gene uncertain. What was sequenced was peripheral blood. The sequence derives from a woman younger than 35 with stable Graves' hyperthyroidism. CDR3 in DNA: TGTGCCACCAGCAGAGATGGAAAGGCCGATGAAGCTTTCTTT. It codes for CATSRDGKADEAFF.